This is a list of T cell receptor beta chains from one sample in a study of cytomegalovirus exposure and HLA in healthy donors. The protocol was immunoSEQ multiplex PCR, while the TCRdb copy is restricted to in-frame clones and leaves out a portion. The data hold 120,000 or so clones, with 85% to 90% observed a single time. Sequencing input: PBMCs. Every receptor here comes from a woman aged 18-29 years in good health and CMV-seronegative. The CDR3 runs from the conserved cysteine through the conserved F or W. The D gene is left open where the match is weak. A row's size may be missing; if present it is once, few, many or a size class.

d_call	v_call	cdr3_length	j_call	clone_size	cdr3_nt	cdr3_aa
NA	TRBV7-6	15	TRBJ1-1	NA	TGTGCCAGCAGCTTAGGGGAGGGGAGTACGACTGAAGCTTTCTTT	CASSLGEGSTTEAFF
TRBD2	TRBV27	16	TRBJ2-7	NA	TGTGCCAGCAGTTTGGGCCTAGCGGGAGGGAACTACGAGCAGTACTTC	CASSLGLAGGNYEQYF
TRBD2	TRBV7-9	16	TRBJ2-5	few	TGTGCCAGCAGCTCGCCTACTAGCGGGGGGAAAGAGACCCAGTACTTC	CASSSPTSGGKETQYF
NA	TRBV5-4	14	TRBJ1-2	NA	TGTGCCAGCAGCTTGGGCGGGGGGGCTTACGGCTACACCTTC	CASSLGGGAYGYTF
TRBD2	TRBV4-3	20	TRBJ2-3	NA	TGCGCCAGCAGCCAAGATAATCCCACCGCGGTAGCGGGAGCGGGAGATACGCAGTATTTT	CASSQDNPTAVAGAGDTQYF
NA	TRBV4-3	15	TRBJ2-1	NA	TGCGCCAGCAGCCAAGGGACACCTACCTACAATGAGCAGTTCTTC	CASSQGTPTYNEQFF
NA	TRBV28	13	TRBJ1-5	NA	TGTGCCAGCAGTTTATTCAACGGTCAGCCCCAGCATTTT	CASSLFNGQPQHF
NA	TRBV28	15	TRBJ1-1	NA	TGTGCCAGCAGTCTCCCCGACAGTGTGAACACTGAAGCTTTCTTT	CASSLPDSVNTEAFF
NA	TRBV28	14	TRBJ1-5	few	TGTGCCAGCAGTTTGTTGACCGCGGGGCAGCCCCAGCATTTT	CASSLLTAGQPQHF
TRBD1	TRBV28	16	TRBJ1-5	NA	TGTGCCAGCAGTCGTTCCGGGACAGTGGTGAATCAGCCCCAGCATTTT	CASSRSGTVVNQPQHF
TRBD1	TRBV6-6	15	TRBJ1-5	NA	TGTGCCAGCAGTTTTACAGGGGGGACGTATCAGCCCCAGCATTTT	CASSFTGGTYQPQHF
NA	TRBV7-8	14	TRBJ1-2	NA	TGTGCCAGCAGCTTAGCGGGCCGCCGTGGTGGCTACACCTTC	CASSLAGRRGGYTF
TRBD2	TRBV28	15	TRBJ2-3	NA	TGTGCCAGCAGTTTGGGGGGGACCGGGTCGGATACGCAGTATTTT	CASSLGGTGSDTQYF
TRBD1	TRBV30	16	TRBJ2-5	NA	TGTGCCTGGAGTGCCAGCAGGGGGCTCCTTCTCGAGACCCAGTACTTC	CAWSASRGLLLETQYF
TRBD2	TRBV5-1	15	TRBJ2-3	NA	TGCGCCAGCAGCTTACTAGCGACCAGCACAGATACGCAGTATTTT	CASSLLATSTDTQYF
NA	TRBV6-5	15	TRBJ1-6	NA	TGTGCCAGCAGTTACTCGACAGGAGGCAATTCACCCCTCCACTTT	CASSYSTGGNSPLHF
NA	TRBV30	16	TRBJ1-2	NA	TGTGCCTGGAGTGCCTCTGACAGCAGCTGGATTGAAAGCTACACCTTC	CAWSASDSSWIESYTF
NA	TRBV7-2	12	TRBJ2-3	NA	TGTGCCAGCAGCGATGCCGGTGTGACGCAGTATTTT	CASSDAGVTQYF
NA	TRBV19	15	TRBJ2-6	NA	TGTGCCAGTAAGTCCAGGGGTCGCGGGGCCAACGTCCTGACTTTC	CASKSRGRGANVLTF
TRBD2	TRBV30	16	TRBJ2-2	NA	TGTGCCCAAAGACAAGGGGCGGGAGTGAACACCGGGGAGCTGTTTTTT	CAQRQGAGVNTGELFF
NA	TRBV19	14	TRBJ2-7	NA	TGTGCCAGTAGTCGGGGAGGCGGAACCTACGAGCAGTACTTC	CASSRGGGTYEQYF
TRBD2	TRBV6-5	14	TRBJ2-1	NA	TGTGCCGCGGGAGCTAGCGGGGGGGCCAATGAGCAGTTCTTC	CAAGASGGANEQFF
TRBD2	TRBV4-1	18	TRBJ2-2	few	TGCGCCAGCAGCCTAGGGCTAGCGGGGCCCGCGAACACCGGGGAGCTGTTTTTT	CASSLGLAGPANTGELFF
NA	TRBV6-5	14	TRBJ1-5	few	TGTGCCAGCAGGCCAGGGGATAGCAATCAGCCCCAGCATTTT	CASRPGDSNQPQHF
TRBD1	TRBV10-2	15	TRBJ1-3	NA	TGCGCCAGCAGCTACTCCGGGACAGGGGGTAACACCATATATTTT	CASSYSGTGGNTIYF
NA	TRBV7-9	16	TRBJ1-4	once	TGTGCCAGCAGCCCCCACCTGACAGACCTTAATGAAAAACTGTTTTTT	CASSPHLTDLNEKLFF
NA	TRBV5-4	18	TRBJ1-6	NA	TGTGCCAGCAGCATGGTGGGTGTGGGGCAACCCTATAATTCACCCCTCCACTTT	CASSMVGVGQPYNSPLHF
TRBD2	TRBV18	16	TRBJ2-1	NA	TGTGCCAGCTCACCACGGACTAGCGGGGGAAGGGATGAGCAGTTCTTC	CASSPRTSGGRDEQFF
NA	TRBV27	12	TRBJ1-1	NA	TGTGCCAGCGTCGGGATGAACACTGAAGCTTTCTTT	CASVGMNTEAFF
NA	TRBV7-2	15	TRBJ2-1	NA	TGTGCCAGTTCACTCTTAGCGGAGAGAGCCAATGAGCAGTTCTTC	CASSLLAERANEQFF
NA	TRBV30	15	TRBJ1-1	NA	TGTGCCTGGAGTCAAGGGGGTTCAATGAACACTGAAGCTTTCTTT	CAWSQGGSMNTEAFF
NA	TRBV12-5	15	TRBJ2-3	NA	TGTGCTAGTGGTTCGCGCTCGGGAAACACAGATACGCAGTATTTT	CASGSRSGNTDTQYF
TRBD1	TRBV19	15	TRBJ2-1	NA	TGTGCCAGTAGCGGAGGGGGGACAGGTAACAATGAGCAGTTCTTC	CASSGGGTGNNEQFF
TRBD2	TRBV5-5	17	TRBJ2-1	NA	TGTGCCAGCAGCTTTCGTGCAACTAGCGGGTTTTACAATGAGCAGTTCTTC	CASSFRATSGFYNEQFF
TRBD2	TRBV7-2	14	TRBJ2-7	NA	TGTGCCAGCTGGGAAAGCGGGAGCTCCTACGAGCAGTACTTC	CASWESGSSYEQYF
NA	TRBV18	11	TRBJ2-7	NA	TGTGCCAGCTCCCCCCTGAGCGAGCAGTACTTC	CASSPLSEQYF
NA	TRBV7-9	15	TRBJ2-6	once	TGTGCCAGCAGCTTAGTCGGCTCTGGGGCCAACGTCCTGACTTTC	CASSLVGSGANVLTF
NA	TRBV30	14	TRBJ2-3	NA	TGTGCCTGGAGAAGGGGCCTTGGCACAGATACGCAGTATTTT	CAWRRGLGTDTQYF
NA	TRBV5-1	14	TRBJ2-3	NA	TGCGCCAGCAGCCTCGGGACTGGCACAGATACGCAGTATTTT	CASSLGTGTDTQYF
NA	TRBV7-9	16	TRBJ1-2	NA	TGTGCCAGCAGCTTAAGAGTCGGGAAAATTGAGTATGGCTACACCTTC	CASSLRVGKIEYGYTF
TRBD2	TRBV4-3	15	TRBJ2-7	NA	TGCGCCAGCAGCCTCGGGACTAGCGGGTCTTACGAGCAGTACTTC	CASSLGTSGSYEQYF
NA	TRBV6-5	14	TRBJ1-1	NA	TGTGCCAGCCGTAACCCAGGACAGAACACTGAAGCTTTCTTT	CASRNPGQNTEAFF
NA	TRBV7-6	15	TRBJ1-2	NA	TGTGCCAGCAGCTTAGAGCAGGTCCCTCGGGGTGGCTACACCTTC	CASSLEQVPRGGYTF